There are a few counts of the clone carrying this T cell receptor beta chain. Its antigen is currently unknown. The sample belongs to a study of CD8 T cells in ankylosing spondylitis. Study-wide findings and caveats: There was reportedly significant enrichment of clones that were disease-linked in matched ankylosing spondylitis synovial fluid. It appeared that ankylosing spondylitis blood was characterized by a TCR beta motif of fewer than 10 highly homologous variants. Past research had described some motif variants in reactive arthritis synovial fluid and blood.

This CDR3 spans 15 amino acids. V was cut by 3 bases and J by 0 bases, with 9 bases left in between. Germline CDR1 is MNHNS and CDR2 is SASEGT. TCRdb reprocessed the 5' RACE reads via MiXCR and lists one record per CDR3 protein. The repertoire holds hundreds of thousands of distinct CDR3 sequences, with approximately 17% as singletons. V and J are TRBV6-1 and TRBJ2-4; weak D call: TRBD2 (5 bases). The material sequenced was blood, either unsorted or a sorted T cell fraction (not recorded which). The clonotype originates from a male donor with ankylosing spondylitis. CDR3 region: CASSDVSGAKNIQYF. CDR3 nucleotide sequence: TGTGCCAGCAGTGACGTGAGCGGAGCCAAAAACATTCAGTACTTC.